The 3 T cell receptor beta chains given below trace back to one sample, sequenced in a study of T cell responses to AZD1222 COVID-19 vaccine. TCRdb keeps only in-frame clones here, not all; method: immunoSEQ multiplex PCR. Of about 55,000 clones detected, roughly 88% appear once; the ten largest clones hold approximately 14%. The sample here was peripheral blood, taken on day 0 of AZD1222 vaccination. The receptors were gathered from an adult in good health.

The chain joins TRBV24-1 to TRBJ2-1, with 13 nucleotides matching TRBD2. This CDR3 has 14 residues. Losses at the gene ends were 9 bases for V and 10 bases for J; bases not matched to a gene: 8. Germline V gene data show CDR1 as KGHDR and CDR2 as SFDVKD. The CDR3 region has the DNA TGTGCCACCGCGTGGACTAGCGGGAGTGAGGAGCAGTTCTTC. It translates to CATAWTSGSEEQFF.

The rearrangement uses TRBV10-3 and TRBJ2-1; 16 nucleotides line up with TRBD2. Germline CDR1 reads ENHRY; CDR2 reads SYGVKD. Trimming removed 3 bases from V and 8 bases from J; junction bases left unmatched: 7. This CDR3 region has 17 residues. The CDR3 DNA reads as TGTGCCATCAGTGACCCCCATGGGACTAGCGGGGGGGATGAGCAGTTCTTC. As protein: CAISDPHGTSGGDEQFF.

The chain is built from TRBV11-2 and TRBJ1-1; D ambiguous. The V gene's germline CDR1 is SGHAT and CDR2 FQNNGV. V lost 3 bases to trimming and J lost 5 bases, with 4 bases between them. This CDR3 spans 11 amino acids. CDR3 bases: TGTGCCAGCAGCTTCTCAACTGAAGCTTTCTTT. This translates into CASSFSTEAFF.